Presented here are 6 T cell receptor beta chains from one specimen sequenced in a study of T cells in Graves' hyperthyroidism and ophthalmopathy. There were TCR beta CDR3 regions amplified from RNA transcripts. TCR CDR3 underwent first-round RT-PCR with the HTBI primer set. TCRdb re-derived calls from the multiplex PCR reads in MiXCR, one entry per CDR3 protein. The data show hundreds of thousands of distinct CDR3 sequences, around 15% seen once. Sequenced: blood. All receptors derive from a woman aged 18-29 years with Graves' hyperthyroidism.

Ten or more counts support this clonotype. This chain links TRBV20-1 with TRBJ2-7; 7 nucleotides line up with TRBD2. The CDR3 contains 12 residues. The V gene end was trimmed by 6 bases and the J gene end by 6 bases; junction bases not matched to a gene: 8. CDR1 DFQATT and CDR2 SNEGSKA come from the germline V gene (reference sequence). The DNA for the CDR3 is TGCAGTGCGGCGGGAGAGTTATCCGAGCAGTACTTC. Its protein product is CSAAGELSEQYF.

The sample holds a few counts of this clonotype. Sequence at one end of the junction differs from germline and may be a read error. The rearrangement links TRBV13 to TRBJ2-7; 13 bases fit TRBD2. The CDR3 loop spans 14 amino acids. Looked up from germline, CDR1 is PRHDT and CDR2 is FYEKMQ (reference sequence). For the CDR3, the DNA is TGTGCCGGCAGCCGGACTAGCGGGAGTTACGAGCAGTACTTC. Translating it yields CAGSRTSGSYEQYF.

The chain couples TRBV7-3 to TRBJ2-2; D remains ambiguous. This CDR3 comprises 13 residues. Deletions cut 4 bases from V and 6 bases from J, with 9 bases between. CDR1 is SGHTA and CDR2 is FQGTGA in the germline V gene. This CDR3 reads CASSSGPAGELFF. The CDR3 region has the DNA TGTGCCAGCAGCTCCGGGCCGGCCGGGGAGCTGTTTTTT. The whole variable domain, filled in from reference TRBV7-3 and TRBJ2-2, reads GAGVSQTPSNKVTEKGKYVELRCDPISGHTALYWYRQSLGQGPEFLIYFQGTGAADDSGLPNDRFFAVRPEGSVSTLKIQRTERGDSAVYLCASSSGPAGELFFGEGSRLTVL.

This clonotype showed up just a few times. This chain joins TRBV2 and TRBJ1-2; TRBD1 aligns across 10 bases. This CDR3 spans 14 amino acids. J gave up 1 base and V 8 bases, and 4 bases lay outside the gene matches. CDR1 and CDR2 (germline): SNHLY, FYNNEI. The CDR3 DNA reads TGTGCCAGCTTCTGGACAGGGGGTAACTATGGCTACACCTTC. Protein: CASFWTGGNYGYTF.

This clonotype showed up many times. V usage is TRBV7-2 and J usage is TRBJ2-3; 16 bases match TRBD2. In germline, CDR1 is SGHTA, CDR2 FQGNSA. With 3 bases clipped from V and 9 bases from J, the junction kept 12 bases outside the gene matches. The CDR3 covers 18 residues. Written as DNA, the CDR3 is TGTGCCAGCAGCTTTCCTCCGGGACTAGCGGGAGGGTTGAGCACGCAGTATTTT. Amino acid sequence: CASSFPPGLAGGLSTQYF.

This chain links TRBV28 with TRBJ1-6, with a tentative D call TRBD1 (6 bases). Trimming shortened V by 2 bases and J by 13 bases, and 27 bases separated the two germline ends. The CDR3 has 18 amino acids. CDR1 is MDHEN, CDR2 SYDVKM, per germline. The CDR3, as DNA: TGTGCCAGCAGTTTAGGGGGTGGGGTGCGGACAGACCGTTCTCCCCTCCACTTT. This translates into CASSLGGGVRTDRSPLHF. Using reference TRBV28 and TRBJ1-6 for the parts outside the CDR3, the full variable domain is DVKVTQSSRYLVKRTGEKVFLECVQDMDHENMFWYRQDPGLGLRLIYFSYDVKMKEKGDIPEGYSVSREKKERFSLILESASTNQTSMYLCASSLGGGVRTDRSPLHFGNGTRLTVT.